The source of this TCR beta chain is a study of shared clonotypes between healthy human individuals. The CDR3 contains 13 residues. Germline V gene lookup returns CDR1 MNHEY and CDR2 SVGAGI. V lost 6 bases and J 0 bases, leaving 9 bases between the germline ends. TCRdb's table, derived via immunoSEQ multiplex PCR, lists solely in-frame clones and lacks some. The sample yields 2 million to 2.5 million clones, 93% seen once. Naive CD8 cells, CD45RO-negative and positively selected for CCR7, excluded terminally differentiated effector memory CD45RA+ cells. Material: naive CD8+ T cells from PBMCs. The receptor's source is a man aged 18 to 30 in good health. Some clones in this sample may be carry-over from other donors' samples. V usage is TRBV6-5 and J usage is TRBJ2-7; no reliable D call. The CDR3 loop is CASRLRSSYEQYF. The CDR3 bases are TGTGCCAGCAGACTCCGAAGCTCCTACGAGCAGTACTTC.